The present T cell receptor beta chain was sequenced within a study of T-cell memory formation after mild COVID-19 (dated by TCRdb to the early 2020s). With regard to the full study: TCR sequence clusters from the two donors were largely donor specific. Longitudinal TCRalpha and TCRbeta repertoire sequencing tracked T-cell clones expanding and contracting after mild COVID-19 in two donors. Two young, previously healthy adult volunteers made up the cohort, one male and one female.

The run used an Illumina NovaSeq 6000. TCRalpha and TCRbeta cDNA libraries were constructed by 5'RACE with constant-segment primers, with sample barcodes and unique molecular identifiers being introduced. Trizol reagent was used to extract RNA from every sample. Libraries were amplified in two PCR steps, with a second sample barcode and Illumina TruSeq adapters added in the second step. Sequencing of the libraries was done on an Illumina NovaSeq, producing 2 x 150 bp paired-end reads. Per the source publication's procedure: Demultiplexing of reads and collapsing into UMI-guided consensus sequences were performed with migec v1.2.7. Using mixcr v2.1.11, UMI consensuses were aligned to TRA and TRB V and J templates and then assembled into clonotypes. A clonotype was counted as expanded or contracted only if both edgeR and NoisET called the change significant, with noise models trained on biological replicates. For edgeR calls, the thresholds were a false discovery rate-adjusted p below 0.01 and a log2 fold-change of 1. PCA with hierarchical clustering of max-normalized trajectories of the 1000 most abundant clonotypes was used as exploratory dynamics analysis. Separately sequenced CD4+ and CD8+ repertoires were used to assign the CD4 or CD8 phenotype of responding clones. TCRdb trimmed public reads at Q25 via fastp, called clones via MiXCR and kept in-frame beta chains. Rows are combined by CDR3 protein, so each entry shows the most common genes and DNA. The authors' filters were not applied to this entry. In all, the sample holds some 600,000 distinct CDR3 sequences, and around 15% of those were seen once. The ten largest account for less than 10% of the sample.

In this sample, this clonotype turned up a few times. The clone's antigen remains unknown. No clone much larger than this one lies a single base away; base qualities are absent. Overall study outcomes, separate from this receptor: Contracting CD4+ clones were found mainly in CM and EM memory subsets, while CD8+ clones were enriched in EMRA. Only a couple of mild cases were covered in the study, and larger cohorts including severe cases with pre-infection samples were considered necessary. Balanced CD4/CD8 phenotypes were observed for clones contracting from day 15 to 85, whereas a bias towards CD4+ was observed for a second wave of clones expanding from day 15 to 37. The detection of some responding clones in pre-infection memory suggests that pre-existing cross-reactive memory T cells joined the SARS-CoV-2 response. The second-wave clones that peaked on day 37 were not confirmed to be SARS-CoV-2 specific.

Ficoll-Paque density gradient centrifugation was the method used to isolate PBMCs. The source material was PBMCs or a T cell subset sorted from them (not recorded which). The TCR sequence derives from an adult woman who had mild COVID-19 (a few samples of this study predate the infection). The sample titles of this study are shuffled in the database, so cell type and time point are left out; the donor was told from shared clones.

The DNA sequence follows: TGTGCCAGCAGCTTGGCCCGGGACCGGGACTACGAGCAGTACTTC. Its translation reads: CASSLARDRDYEQYF. In this chain, TRBV5-6 is recombined with TRBJ2-7, with the D call tentatively TRBD1 or TRBD2, each fitting 5 bases. The CDR3 runs 15 residues from the cysteine to the phenylalanine. The entry retains the CDR3 DNA only, 45 bases that are in frame from base 1. The V end loses 0 bases and the J end loses 3 bases, and a stretch of 13 bases separates them. The germline V gene supplies CDR1 SGHDT and CDR2 YYEEEE.